This TCR beta chain was sequenced during a study of T cell responses to AZD1222 COVID-19 vaccine. Study results and caveats: Baseline serostatus was positive in only a handful of AZD1222 recipients. Repertoires were sampled only after the peak T cell response. White British ancestry dominated among donors, who included more females, and clonal diversity was possibly underestimated.

TCRdb's table, derived via immunoSEQ multiplex PCR, lists solely in-frame clones and lacks some. Of 110,000 or so clones listed, approximately 83% are singletons. There are a few counts of this clone. Its antigen is as yet unknown. The CDR3 consists of 16 residues. Germline values: CDR1 SGHNT, CDR2 YENEEA. V dropped 5 bases and J dropped 3; count of bases not matched to a gene: 8. The sample here was peripheral blood, taken on day 0 of AZD1222 vaccination. The chain couples TRBV11-3 to TRBJ2-1; 9 bases map to TRBD1. This TCR was recovered from an adult in good health. The CDR3 spells CASSAFGQGNYNEQFF. CDR3 coding DNA: TGTGCCAGCAGCGCATTCGGACAGGGGAACTACAATGAGCAGTTCTTC. The full variable domain, rest sourced from reference TRBV11-3 and TRBJ2-1, is EAGVVQSPRYKIIEKKQPVAFWCNPISGHNTLYWYLQNLGQGPELLIRYENEEAVDDSQLPKDRFSAERLKGVDSTLKIQPAELGDSAVYLCASSAFGQGNYNEQFFGPGTRLTVL.